This T cell receptor beta chain was retrieved from a study of T cell repertoires in cytomegalovirus infection (dated by TCRdb to about 2019). With respect to the entire study: Alongside well-studied HLA-B-restricted epitopes, the peptide stimulations were aimed at recently identified HLA-C-restricted CMV epitopes, whose presentation resists viral immunomodulation. Donor HLA type was relevant to the analysis, because carriage of CMV infection together with the matching HLA type was indicated by public TCR beta signatures.

Turning to this clonotype: The specificity of this receptor is unknown. Base qualities are not recorded, but no much larger clone differs from it by a single base.

Sample treatment or condition, as interpreted from the label and publication: in vitro stimulation with specific CMV peptide epitopes to enrich CMV-specific T cells. The CDR3, from cysteine to phenylalanine, totals 15 residues. Only the CDR3 part of the read is kept: 45 bases, read in frame from the first base. V loses 2 bases, J loses 0 bases, and the germline ends lie 8 bases apart. From the germline V gene, CDR1 is SGHVS and CDR2 is FNYEAQ. These reads were obtained on an Illumina HiSeq 1500. The raw public data were reprocessed by TCRdb itself: fastp quality trimming at Q25, MiXCR clonotype calling, in-frame beta chains only. For every CDR3 protein sequence, its rows merge into one entry that carries the most common genes and DNA. The sample table lists approximately 730,000 distinct CDR3 sequences, roughly a third of them with a count of one. The ten largest clonotypes hold roughly 20% of the sample.

The research as a whole found: In the ex vivo response, HLA-C-restricted CMV-specific TCR beta clonotypes were dominant, and in two of eight donors the single most frequent clonotype came from this HLA-C-restricted group. In both this cohort and an independent cohort of 350 or so donors, the cumulative frequency of public TCR beta family members distinguished carriers of CMV infection plus the relevant HLA type.

The TCR was taken from a human donor in good health (CMV status not recorded). Some clones in this sample may be carry-over from other donors' samples. Rearrangement joined TRBV7-6 to TRBJ2-1, with the D gene not clear enough to name. The material sequenced was cultured PBMCs, taken from culture after CMV antigen stimulation. CDR3 reads: CASSLSWTSYNEQFF. The DNA is TGTGCCAGCAGCTTATCATGGACCTCCTACAATGAGCAGTTCTTC. Here the CDR3 is joined to the reference TRBV7-6 and TRBJ2-1 genes, and the full variable domain is: GAGVSQSPRYKVTKRGQDVALRCDPISGHVSLYWYRQALGQGPEFLTYFNYEAQQDKSGLPNDRFSAERPEGSISTLTIQRTEQRDSAMYRCASSLSWTSYNEQFFGPGTRLTVL.